The following is a T cell receptor beta chain sequence with its context. What it binds is unknown. This sample was included in a study of yellow fever vaccine responses in identical twins. Findings of the study overall: After vaccination, twins' T cell response reportedly seemed partly convergent, partly personalized.

Trimming removed 6 bases from V and 2 bases from J; junction bases left unmatched: 15. This CDR3 comprises 16 residues. CDR1 and CDR2 from the germline V gene are DFQATT and SNEGSKA (reference sequence). TCRdb analysed the RT-PCR reads with MiXCR anew, one entry per CDR3 protein. The sample includes approximately 2,000 distinct CDR3 sequences, around 87% of them seen just once. The source is a woman between 18 and 29 years old who received the yellow fever vaccine. Sequenced here: T cells from blood (PBMCs), unsorted or a sorted subset (not recorded which), sampled before or after yellow fever vaccination (not recorded which). V usage is TRBV20-1 and J usage is TRBJ1-1; TRBD1 agrees at 7 bases. The chain's CDR3 is CSAKRDRGFLNTEAFF. The CDR3 DNA follows: TGCAGTGCAAAACGGGACAGAGGGTTCCTAAACACTGAAGCTTTCTTT.